A single sample is the source of the 11 T cell receptor beta chains below, sequenced in a study of blood T cell repertoires in COVID-19. Profiled with immunoSEQ multiplex PCR; TCRdb holds only in-frame clones, not every one. The data contain around 130,000 clones, about four fifths of them singletons. Sequenced material: peripheral blood. These receptors were taken from a woman aged 45-60 years with acute or convalescent COVID-19.

This rearrangement joins TRBV5-1 to TRBJ1-6, with D unresolved. V was clipped by 2 bases and J by 0 bases, with 9 bases between them. The length of the CDR3 is 16 residues. Looked up from germline, CDR1 is SGHRS and CDR2 is YFSETQ. The CDR3 nucleotides read TGCGCCAGCAGCTTAAGCCTAAGCTCCTATAATTCACCCCTCCACTTT. Its protein is CASSLSLSSYNSPLHF.

The rearrangement joins TRBV27 to TRBJ1-2, with TRBD1 as a possible D gene (6 bases). Germline CDR1 and CDR2: MNHEY and SMNVEV (reference sequence). Trimming cost V 3 bases and J 4 bases, with 9 bases left between them. The CDR3 runs to 13 residues. The CDR3 spells CASSFAGAYGYTF. In DNA form, the CDR3 reads TGTGCCAGCAGTTTTGCAGGGGCCTATGGCTACACCTTC.

This clone appeared a few times. The J gene is TRBJ1-1, the V gene TRBV7-8; possible D gene TRBD1, 5 bases. In germline, CDR1 is SGHVS, CDR2 FQNEAQ. V lost 1 base and J lost 1, with 10 bases in between. This CDR3 is 15 amino acids long. In DNA form, the CDR3 reads TGTGCCAGCAGCTTAGGAAGGGGCAGGAACACTGAAGCTTTCTTT. Translating it yields CASSLGRGRNTEAFF.

The rearrangement uses TRBV19 and TRBJ1-1; D perhaps matches TRBD1 (6 bases). The germline V and J ends were trimmed by 5 bases and 4 bases, with 17 bases remaining between them. Germline V gene lookup returns CDR1 LNHDA and CDR2 SQIVND (reference sequence). This CDR3 spans 15 amino acids. CDR3 amino acids: CASSAGQFSPTEAFF. CDR3 sequence (DNA): TGTGCCAGTAGTGCAGGACAGTTTTCCCCCACTGAAGCTTTCTTT.

The chain carries TRBV4-2 and TRBJ1-2, with D possibly TRBD1 on 6 matching bases. This CDR3 contains 15 residues. Between the trimmed V and J ends, which lost 2 bases and 5 bases, there was a span of 15 bases. Germline values: CDR1 LGHNA, CDR2 YNFKEQ. DNA for the CDR3: TGTGCCAGCAGCCAAACTCAAGCAGGGGAATATGGCTACACCTTC. This encodes CASSQTQAGEYGYTF.

This clone was detected only once. The chain employs TRBV5-5 and TRBJ2-6; D remains ambiguous. V was pared by 7 bases and J by 4 bases, with 9 bases between. Germline V CDR1 and CDR2: SGHKS, YYEKEE (reference sequence). The CDR3 spans 13 residues. Here the CDR3 DNA reads TGTGCCAGCGAATCGGTGGGGGCCAACGTCCTGACTTTC. Residues: CASESVGANVLTF.

This clone was seen only a few times. V gene TRBV11-2 combines with J gene TRBJ2-4; 8 nucleotides align to TRBD2. This CDR3 is built from 17 residues. Losses at the gene ends were 5 bases for V and 6 bases for J; bases not matched to a gene: 15. CDR1 is SGHAT and CDR2 is FQNNGV in the germline V gene. The CDR3 sequence is CASSPRGPTGGGNIQYF. The CDR3 DNA follows: TGTGCCAGCAGCCCTCGGGGCCCTACCGGGGGGGGAAACATTCAGTACTTC.

CDR3 nucleotide sequence: TGCGCCAGCAGCCAAGAGTGGGACAGGCTGAACACTGAAGCTTTCTTT. Its protein is CASSQEWDRLNTEAFF. The gene calls are TRBV4-1 and TRBJ1-1; 8 nucleotides line up with TRBD1. The CDR3 has 16 amino acids. Germline V gene data show CDR1 as MGHRA and CDR2 as YSYEKL. V shed 0 bases, J shed 0 bases, and the junction held 3 bases outside the gene matches.

The rearrangement links TRBV6-5 to TRBJ1-1; TRBD1 matches 9 bases. The germline gives CDR1 MNHEY, CDR2 SVGAGI. V trimming: 4 bases; J trimming: 0 bases; junction bases outside the gene matches: 3. CDR3 size: 15 residues. The CDR3 loop is CASSSGQGLNTEAFF. CDR3 nucleotide sequence: TGTGCCAGCAGTTCGGGACAGGGTTTGAACACTGAAGCTTTCTTT.

V usage is TRBV7-3 and J usage is TRBJ2-7; TRBD2 is a possible D gene (6 bases). Germline CDR1 is SGHTA and CDR2 is FQGTGA. CDR3 length: 15 residues. Trimming left V 5 bases short and J 2 bases short, with 16 bases between. The CDR3 DNA reads TGTGCCAGCAGCCTTCAGGGAGGTGGTGCCTACGAGCAGTACTTC. This sequence encodes CASSLQGGGAYEQYF. The full variable domain, its missing parts supplied by reference TRBV7-3 and TRBJ2-7, is GAGVSQTPSNKVTEKGKYVELRCDPISGHTALYWYRQSLGQGPEFLIYFQGTGAADDSGLPNDRFFAVRPEGSVSTLKIQRTERGDSAVYLCASSLQGGGAYEQYFGPGTRLTVT.

The rearrangement joins TRBV29-1 to TRBJ2-1, with D tentatively TRBD2 (6 bases). CDR1 is SQVTM and CDR2 is ANQGSEA in the germline V gene. The V end lost 7 bases, the J end lost 5 bases, and 9 bases lay between the germline ends. This CDR3 comprises 11 residues. CDR3 sequence (DNA): TGCAGCGGAGGAGGGGACAATGAGCAGTTCTTC. This gives the protein CSGGGDNEQFF.